This T cell receptor (beta chain) stems from a study of OX40 agonist ivuxolimab in advanced cancers. In the study overall: Ivuxolimab, an antibody acting as an agonist of OX40 (CD134), was used to treat patients.

This table comes from immunoSEQ multiplex PCR, and its TCRdb copy is limited to in-frame clones, with some not included. In the table there are over 20,000 clones, 75% to 85% of which are singletons. CDR3 length: 10 residues. Germline loops: CDR1 SNHLY, CDR2 FYNNEI. The germline V and J ends were trimmed by 10 bases and 5 bases, with 6 bases remaining between them. The sequences come from CD4+ or CD8+ T cells sorted from blood, collected in a trial of the OX40 agonist ivuxolimab. This TCR came from an adult with an advanced solid tumor such as melanoma, head and neck, liver or kidney cancer. The rearrangement links TRBV2 to TRBJ2-1; possibly TRBD2 for D (5 bases). CDR3 loop: CATRDNEQFF. The DNA for the CDR3 is TGTGCCACGAGGGACAATGAGCAGTTCTTC. Looking up the rest from reference TRBV2 and TRBJ2-1 gives the full variable domain: EPEVTQTPSHQVTQMGQEVILRCVPISNHLYFYWYRQILGQKVEFLVSFYNNEISEKSEIFDDQFSVERPDGSNFTLKIRSTKLEDSAMYFCATRDNEQFFGPGTRLTVL.